This entry concerns a single TCR beta chain. Antigen: not known. A much more abundant neighbour one base away suggests this may be a read error. These data belong to a study of T-cell memory formation after mild COVID-19. TCRdb redid the calling of the 5' RACE reads with MiXCR, one entry per CDR3 protein. This sample has about 240,000 distinct CDR3 sequences, with approximately 9% found just once. Study-wide results and limits: Pre-infection memory harbored some responding clones, suggesting cross-reactive memory joined. For contracting clones, CD4+ ones sat mainly in CM and EM, CD8+ in EMRA.

The source material was PBMCs or a T cell subset sorted from them (not recorded which). This sequence originates from a man between 18 and 29 years old who had mild COVID-19 (a few samples of this study predate the infection). Cell type and time point are not known.

The CDR3 reads CASSPGLPGNEQFF. In nucleotides, the CDR3 is TGCGCCAGCAGCCCGGGACTCCCGGGCAATGAGCAGTTCTTC. V gene TRBV4-1 combines with J gene TRBJ2-1; D perhaps matches TRBD2 (6 bases). The CDR3 covers 14 residues. Germline lookup yields CDR1 MGHRA and CDR2 YSYEKL. The V gene lost 4 bases and the J gene lost 6 bases, with 13 bases spanning the gap.